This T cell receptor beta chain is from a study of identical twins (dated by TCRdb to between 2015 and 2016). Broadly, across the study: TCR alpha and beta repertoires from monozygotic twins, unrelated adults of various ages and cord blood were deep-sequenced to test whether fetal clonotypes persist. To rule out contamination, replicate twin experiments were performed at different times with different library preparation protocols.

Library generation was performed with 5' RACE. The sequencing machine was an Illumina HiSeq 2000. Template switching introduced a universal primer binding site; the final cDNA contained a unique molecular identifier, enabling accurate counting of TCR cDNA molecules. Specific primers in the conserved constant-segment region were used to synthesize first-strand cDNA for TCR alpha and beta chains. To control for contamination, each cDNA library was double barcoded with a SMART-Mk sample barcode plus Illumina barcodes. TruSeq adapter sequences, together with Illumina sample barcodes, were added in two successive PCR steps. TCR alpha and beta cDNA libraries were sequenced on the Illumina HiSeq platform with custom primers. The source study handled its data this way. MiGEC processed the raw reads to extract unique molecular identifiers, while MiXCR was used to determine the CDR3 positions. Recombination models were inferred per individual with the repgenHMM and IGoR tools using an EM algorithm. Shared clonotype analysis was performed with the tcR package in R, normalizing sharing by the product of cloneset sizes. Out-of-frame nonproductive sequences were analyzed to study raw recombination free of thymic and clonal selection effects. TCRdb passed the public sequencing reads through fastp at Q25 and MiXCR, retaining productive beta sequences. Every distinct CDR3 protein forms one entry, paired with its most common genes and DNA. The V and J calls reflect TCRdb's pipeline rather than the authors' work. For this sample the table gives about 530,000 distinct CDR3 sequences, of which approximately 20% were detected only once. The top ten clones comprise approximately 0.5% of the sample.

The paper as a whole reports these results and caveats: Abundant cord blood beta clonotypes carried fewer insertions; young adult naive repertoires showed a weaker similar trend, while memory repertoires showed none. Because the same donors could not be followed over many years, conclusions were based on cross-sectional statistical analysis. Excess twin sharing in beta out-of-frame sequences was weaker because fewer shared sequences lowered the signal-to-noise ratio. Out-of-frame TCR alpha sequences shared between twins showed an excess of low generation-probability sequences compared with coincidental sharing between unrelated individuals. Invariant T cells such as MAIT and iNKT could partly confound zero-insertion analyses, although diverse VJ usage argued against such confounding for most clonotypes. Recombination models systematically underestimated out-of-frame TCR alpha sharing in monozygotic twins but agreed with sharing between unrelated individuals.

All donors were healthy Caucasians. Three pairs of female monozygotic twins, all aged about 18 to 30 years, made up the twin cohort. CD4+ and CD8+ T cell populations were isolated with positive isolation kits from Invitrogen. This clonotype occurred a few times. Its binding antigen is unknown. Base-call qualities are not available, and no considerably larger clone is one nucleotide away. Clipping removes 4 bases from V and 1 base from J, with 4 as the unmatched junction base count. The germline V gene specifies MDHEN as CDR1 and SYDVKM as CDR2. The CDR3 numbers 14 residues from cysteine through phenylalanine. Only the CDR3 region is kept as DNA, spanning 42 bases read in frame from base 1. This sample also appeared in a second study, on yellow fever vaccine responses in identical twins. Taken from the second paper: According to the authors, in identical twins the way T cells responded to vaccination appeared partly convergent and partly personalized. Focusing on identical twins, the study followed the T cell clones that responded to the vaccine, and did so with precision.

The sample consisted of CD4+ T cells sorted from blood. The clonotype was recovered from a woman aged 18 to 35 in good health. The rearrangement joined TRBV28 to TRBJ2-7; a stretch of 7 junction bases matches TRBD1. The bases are TGTGCCAGCAGTTCCGGGGACAGTTCCTACGAGCAGTACTTC. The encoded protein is CASSSGDSSYEQYF.